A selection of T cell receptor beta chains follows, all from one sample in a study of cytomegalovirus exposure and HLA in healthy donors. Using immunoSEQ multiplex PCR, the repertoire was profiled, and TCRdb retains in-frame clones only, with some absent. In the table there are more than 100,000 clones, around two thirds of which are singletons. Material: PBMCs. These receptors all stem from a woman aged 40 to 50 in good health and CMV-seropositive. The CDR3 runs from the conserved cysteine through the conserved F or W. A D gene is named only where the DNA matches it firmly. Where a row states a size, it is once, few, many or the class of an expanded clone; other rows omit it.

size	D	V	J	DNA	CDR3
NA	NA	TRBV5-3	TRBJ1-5	TGTGCCAGAAGCTTGGGTTTCGGAGGGAGCGGTCAGCCCCAGCATTTT	CARSLGFGGSGQPQHF
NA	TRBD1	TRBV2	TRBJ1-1	TGTGCCAGCAGGGGGGACAGTACTGAAGCTTTCTTT	CASRGDSTEAFF
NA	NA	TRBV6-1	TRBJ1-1	TGTGCCAGCAGCCACAGGACCCTAGGCACTGAAGCTTTCTTT	CASSHRTLGTEAFF
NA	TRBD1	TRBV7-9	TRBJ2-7	TGTGCCAGCAGCTTCTCGACAGGGTCAACCTACGAGCAGTACTTC	CASSFSTGSTYEQYF
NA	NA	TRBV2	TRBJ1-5	TGTGCCAGCAAAAGAGATCAAAATCAGCCCCAGCATTTT	CASKRDQNQPQHF
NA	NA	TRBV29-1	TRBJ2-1	TGCAGCTTGAGGACACCGGGCAATGAGCAGTTCTTC	CSLRTPGNEQFF
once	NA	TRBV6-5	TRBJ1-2	TGTGCCAGCAGTTCCGGGACACCCGGCAGTGGCTACACCTTC	CASSSGTPGSGYTF
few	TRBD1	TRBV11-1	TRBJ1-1	TGTGCCAGCAGCACAGACAGGGATAAAGCTTTCTTT	CASSTDRDKAFF
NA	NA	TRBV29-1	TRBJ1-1	TGCAGCGTGGGTTTACCGGGGGGAGCTTTCTTT	CSVGLPGGAFF
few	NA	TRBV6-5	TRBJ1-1	TGTGCCAGCCTAACAGGGAGGGGGAACACTGAAGCTTTCTTT	CASLTGRGNTEAFF
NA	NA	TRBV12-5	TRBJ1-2	TGTGCTAGTGGACAGGGTTTCAACTATGGCTACACCTTC	CASGQGFNYGYTF
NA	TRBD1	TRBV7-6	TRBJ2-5	TGTGCCAGCAGCTTAGCGCCCTTGACAGGGGGAGAGACCCAGTACTTC	CASSLAPLTGGETQYF
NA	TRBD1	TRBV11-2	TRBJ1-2	TGTGCCAGCAGCTTAGAATCAGGGGGACTGAGGATCTATGGCTACACCTTC	CASSLESGGLRIYGYTF
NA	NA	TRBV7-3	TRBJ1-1	TGTGCCAGCGCACAATCATCCGACACTGAAGCTTTCTTT	CASAQSSDTEAFF
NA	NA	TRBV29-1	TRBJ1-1	TGCAGCGCTGGGAGGGGGGGCTCATGGAACACTGAAGCTTTCTTT	CSAGRGGSWNTEAFF
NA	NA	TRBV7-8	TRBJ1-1	TGTGCCAGCAGCTTATGGCAGGGTAACACTGAAGCTTTCTTT	CASSLWQGNTEAFF
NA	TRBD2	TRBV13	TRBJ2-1	TGTGCCAGCAGCTTAAGGGCGGGGGGCTACAATGAGCAGTTCTTC	CASSLRAGGYNEQFF
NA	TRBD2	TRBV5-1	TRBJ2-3	TGCGCCAGCAGCTTGCCTAGCGGGGCCAACACAGATACGCAGTATTTT	CASSLPSGANTDTQYF
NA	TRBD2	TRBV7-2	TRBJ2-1	TGTGCCAGCAGCTTAGGCGGGGGGAACTCCTACAATGAGCAGTTCTTC	CASSLGGGNSYNEQFF
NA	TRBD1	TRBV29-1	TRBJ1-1	TGCAGCGTTGAAGATTGGACAGGGAACACTGAAGCTTTCTTT	CSVEDWTGNTEAFF
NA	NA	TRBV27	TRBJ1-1	NA	CASSFLAGEAFF
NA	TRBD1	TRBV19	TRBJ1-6	TGTGCCAGTAAGGGACAGGGGCGGAATTCACCCCTCCACTTT	CASKGQGRNSPLHF
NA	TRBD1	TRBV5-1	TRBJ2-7	TGCGCCAGCAGCCTGGGGACAGGCGAGCAGTACTTC	CASSLGTGEQYF
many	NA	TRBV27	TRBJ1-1	TGTGCCAGCAGTTTAAACTTAAACACTGAAGCTTTCTTT	CASSLNLNTEAFF
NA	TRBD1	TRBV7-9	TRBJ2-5	TGTGCCAGCAGCTTAGGAGACAGGGGGGTAGAGACCCAGTACTTC	CASSLGDRGVETQYF
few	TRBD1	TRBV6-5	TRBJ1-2	TGTGCCAGCGGTCTGCAGGGGGCTAATGGCTACACCTTC	CASGLQGANGYTF
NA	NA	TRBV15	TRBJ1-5	TGTGCCACCAGCCAAGGGGTGGCAGGACAGCCCCAGCATTTT	CATSQGVAGQPQHF
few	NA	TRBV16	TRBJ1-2	TGTGCCAGCAGCCAATCACAGGATGGCTACACCTTC	CASSQSQDGYTF
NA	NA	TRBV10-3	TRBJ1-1	TGTGCCATCAGTGAAGCTATGGCAGGGTCGAACACTGAAGCTTTCTTT	CAISEAMAGSNTEAFF
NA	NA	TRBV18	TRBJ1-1	TGTGCCAGCTCCCCAGGGAGGGGTCCTAACACTGAAGCTTTCTTT	CASSPGRGPNTEAFF
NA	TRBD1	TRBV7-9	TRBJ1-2	TGTGCCAGCATCCCCGGATTCGGACAGGGTGAAGGCTACACCTTC	CASIPGFGQGEGYTF
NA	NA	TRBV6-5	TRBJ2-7	TGTGCCAGCAGTTACTCGTCGCGAACTTACGAGCAGTACTTC	CASSYSSRTYEQYF
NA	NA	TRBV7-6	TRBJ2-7	TGTGCCAGCAGCTTTTCCGGGGTCCACGAGCAGTACTTC	CASSFSGVHEQYF
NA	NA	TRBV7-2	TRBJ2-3	TGTGCCAGCAGCGCTGCGGATACGCAGTATTTT	CASSAADTQYF
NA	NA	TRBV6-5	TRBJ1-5	TGTGCCAGCAGCCGGGATGGCCGTACCAATCAGCCCCAGCATTTT	CASSRDGRTNQPQHF
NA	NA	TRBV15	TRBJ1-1	TGTGCCACCAGCAGAGCTGGGCAGAACACTGAAGCTTTCTTT	CATSRAGQNTEAFF
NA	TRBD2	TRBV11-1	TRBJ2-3	TGTGCCAGCAGCTTAGCACTAGCGGGGGGCAATACGCAGTATTTT	CASSLALAGGNTQYF
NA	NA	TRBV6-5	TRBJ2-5	TGTGCCAGCAGTTACCCAGGGATGGAGACCCAGTACTTC	CASSYPGMETQYF
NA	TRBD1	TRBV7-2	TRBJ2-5	TGTGCCAGCAGAGCAACAGGGGGCGGCGAGACCCAGTACTTC	CASRATGGGETQYF
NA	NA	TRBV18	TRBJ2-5	TGTGCCAGCTCACCAAGCAATGGGGCCATCCAAGAGACCCAGTACTTC	CASSPSNGAIQETQYF
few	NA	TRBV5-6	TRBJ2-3	TGTGCCAGCAGCCCCACCGGTGGGAGTCGGGGATTGGGAGATACGCAGTATTTT	CASSPTGGSRGLGDTQYF
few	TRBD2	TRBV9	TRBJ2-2	TGTGCCAGCAGCCCCAGGGCGGGGGAGACGAACACCGGGGAGCTGTTTTTT	CASSPRAGETNTGELFF
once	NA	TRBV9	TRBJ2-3	TGTGCCAGCAGCGTTTCTACCTCAAGCACAGATACGCAGTATTTT	CASSVSTSSTDTQYF
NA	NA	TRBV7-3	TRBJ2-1	TGTGCCAGCAGCCAGTATACAGGGAAGGATGAGCAGTTCTTC	CASSQYTGKDEQFF
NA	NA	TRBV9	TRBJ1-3	TGTGCCAGCAGCTTCGGGACTGGCGGAAACACCATATATTTT	CASSFGTGGNTIYF
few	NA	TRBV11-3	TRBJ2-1	TGTGCCAGCAGCTTATCGCGGGGAACCTACAATGAGCAGTTCTTC	CASSLSRGTYNEQFF
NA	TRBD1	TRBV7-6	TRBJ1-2	TGTGCCAGCAGCTCTTACGGGGACAGCTATGGCTACACCTTC	CASSSYGDSYGYTF
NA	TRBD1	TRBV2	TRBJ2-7	TGTGCCAGCAGAGCAGGACAGGGTTATGTCGACGAGCAGTACTTC	CASRAGQGYVDEQYF
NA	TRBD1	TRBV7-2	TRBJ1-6	TGTGCCAGCAGCATGAGACAGGGTGGCTCACCCCTCCACTTT	CASSMRQGGSPLHF